This T cell receptor beta chain was captured by sequencing in a study of CD8+ T cells in alopecia areata. Sequencing relied on a cDNA template that was reverse transcribed from extracted RNA. Here immunoSEQ multiplex PCR was the method, and the copy in TCRdb shows in-frame clones only, minus some. The table lists more than 95,000 clones, around 45% of them singletons. Per the germline V gene, CDR1 is LNHNV and CDR2 is YYDKDF (reference sequence). This CDR3 comprises 13 residues. Trimming cost V 5 bases and J 3 bases, with 10 bases left between them. The sample taken for sequencing was CD4+ T cells sorted from blood. The chain carries TRBV15 and TRBJ2-5; D is uncertain. This sequence was found in a human donor with alopecia areata. CDR3 region: CATSLYTEETQYF. The CDR3, as DNA: TGTGCCACCAGCTTGTACACAGAAGAGACCCAGTACTTC.